This T cell receptor beta chain derives from a study of T cell responses to AZD1222 COVID-19 vaccine. Produced via immunoSEQ multiplex PCR; TCRdb's table is partial and in-frame only. This table has about 100,000 clones, about 85% appearing once. CDR1 is SGHVS, CDR2 FQNEAQ, per germline. The CDR3 is made up of 15 amino acids. V was trimmed by 0 bases and J by 6 bases, leaving 11 bases between them. The sequencing used peripheral blood, collected on day 0 of AZD1222 vaccination. The receptor was isolated from an adult in good health. This chain joins TRBV7-8 and TRBJ2-2; possible D gene TRBD2, 5 bases. The CDR3 DNA reads as TGTGCCAGCAGCTTAGCGAGGCTAGCTGCCGGGGAGCTGTTTTTT. This codes for CASSLARLAAGELFF.